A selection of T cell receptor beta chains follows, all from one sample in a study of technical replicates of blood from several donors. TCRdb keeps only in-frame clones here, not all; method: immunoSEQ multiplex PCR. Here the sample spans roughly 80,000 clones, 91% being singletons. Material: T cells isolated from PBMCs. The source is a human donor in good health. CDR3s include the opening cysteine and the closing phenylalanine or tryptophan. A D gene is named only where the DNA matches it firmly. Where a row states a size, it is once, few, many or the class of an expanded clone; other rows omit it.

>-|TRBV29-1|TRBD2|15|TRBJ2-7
TGCAGCGTTGAACGCCTAGCGGGAGGAGGCCACGAGCAGTACTTC
CSVERLAGGGHEQYF
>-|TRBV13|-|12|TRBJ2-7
TGTGCCAGCAGCTTATTGCGCTACGAGCAGTACTTC
CASSLLRYEQYF
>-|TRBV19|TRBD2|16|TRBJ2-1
TGTGCCAGTAGTGCGAGGACTAGCGGAACCTACAATGAGCAGTTCTTC
CASSARTSGTYNEQFF
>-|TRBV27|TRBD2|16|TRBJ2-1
TGTGCCAGCAGTCCGGGACTAGCGGTCGCATGGAATGAGCAGTTCTTC
CASSPGLAVAWNEQFF
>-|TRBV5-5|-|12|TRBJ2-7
TGTGCCAGCAGCCCCGTTCTTTACGAGCAGTACTTC
CASSPVLYEQYF
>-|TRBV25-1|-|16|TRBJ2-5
TGTGCCAGCAGTGAATTTGGCAGGGAAGTTCCAGAGACCCAGTACTTC
CASSEFGREVPETQYF
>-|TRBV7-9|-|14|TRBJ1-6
TGTGCCAGCAGATTAACGGGAGGTAATTCACCCCTCCACTTT
CASRLTGGNSPLHF
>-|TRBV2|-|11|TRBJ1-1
TGTGCCAGCGGATCCACAGGGAAAGCTTTCTTT
CASGSTGKAFF
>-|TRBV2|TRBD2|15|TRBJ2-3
TGTGCCAGCAGGCTCGGACTAGCGGGGGCAGATACGCAGTATTTT
CASRLGLAGADTQYF
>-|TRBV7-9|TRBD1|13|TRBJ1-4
TGTGCCAGCAGCAGGACAGGAAATGAAAAACTGTTTTTT
CASSRTGNEKLFF
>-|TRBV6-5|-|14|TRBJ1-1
TGTGCCAGCAGCCAGGGGTCTAAGAACACTGAAGCTTTCTTT
CASSQGSKNTEAFF
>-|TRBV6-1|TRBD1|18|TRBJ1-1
TGTGCCAGCAGTGGGGCTGCGACGTGGGACAGGCATAACACTGAAGCTTTCTTT
CASSGAATWDRHNTEAFF
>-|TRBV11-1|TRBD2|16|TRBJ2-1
TGTGCCAGCAGCGGAGCAGGGACTAGCGTGTGGAATGAGCAGTTCTTC
CASSGAGTSVWNEQFF
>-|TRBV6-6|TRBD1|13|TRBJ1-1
TGTGCCAGCAGTTATAAGGGGGCCACTGAAGCTTTCTTT
CASSYKGATEAFF
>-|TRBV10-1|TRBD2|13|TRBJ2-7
TGCGCCAGCAGTGAGAGCGGGAGGGGTGAGCAGTACTTC
CASSESGRGEQYF
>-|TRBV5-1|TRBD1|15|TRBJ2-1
TGCGCCAGCAGCCGGGACAGCATCTCCTACAATGAGCAGTTCTTC
CASSRDSISYNEQFF
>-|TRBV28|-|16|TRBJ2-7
TGTGCCAGCAGTTTAGGGCGGGGAAAGGGAGGCTACGAGCAGTACTTC
CASSLGRGKGGYEQYF
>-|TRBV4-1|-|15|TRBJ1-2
TGCGCCAGCAGCCCGGTTTGGACAGCAAACTATGGCTACACCTTC
CASSPVWTANYGYTF
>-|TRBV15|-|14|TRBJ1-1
TGTGCCACCAGCAGAGACAGGGGGAACACTGAAGCTTTCTTT
CATSRDRGNTEAFF
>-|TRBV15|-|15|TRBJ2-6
TGTGCCACCAGCAGGGGCCATTCTGGGGCCAACGTCCTGACTTTC
CATSRGHSGANVLTF
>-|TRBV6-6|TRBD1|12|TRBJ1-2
TGTGCCAGCAGGACAGGGGAAGGCGGCTACACCTTC
CASRTGEGGYTF
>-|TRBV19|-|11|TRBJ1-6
TGTGCCAGTAGTATGGGCTCACCCCTCCACTTT
CASSMGSPLHF
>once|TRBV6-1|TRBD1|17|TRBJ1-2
TGTGCCAGCAGTGAGGGAGACAGGGTGGAGGGGGTTTATGGCTACACCTTC
CASSEGDRVEGVYGYTF
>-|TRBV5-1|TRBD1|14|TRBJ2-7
TGCGCCAGCAGGACCGGGGACAGTCACTACGAGCAGTACTTC
CASRTGDSHYEQYF
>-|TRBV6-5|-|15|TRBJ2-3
TGTGCCAGCAGTTACTCGGACTCTGGGGTTGGTACGCAGTATTTT
CASSYSDSGVGTQYF
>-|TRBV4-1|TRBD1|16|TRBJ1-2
TGCGCCAGCAGCCAAGTTGGAGGGGGCGGGGGGAATGGCTACACCTTC
CASSQVGGGGGNGYTF
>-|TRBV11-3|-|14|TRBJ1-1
TGTGCCAGCAGCTCACAGGGAAGGGGGACTGAAGCTTTCTTT
CASSSQGRGTEAFF
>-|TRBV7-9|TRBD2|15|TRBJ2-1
TGTGCCAGCAGCTTAGGCACTAGCGGGACGGATGAGCAGTTCTTC
CASSLGTSGTDEQFF
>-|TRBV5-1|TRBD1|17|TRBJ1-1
TGCGCCAGCAGCATTGCCGGGACAGGGGGTTGGGGCACTGAAGCTTTCTTT
CASSIAGTGGWGTEAFF